This TCR beta chain was captured in a study of CD8 T cells in ankylosing spondylitis. Study-wide points: Blood from ankylosing spondylitis patients appeared to carry a characteristic roughly 8-variant TCR beta motif.

V gave up 7 bases and J gave up 0 bases; unmatched junction bases: 1. This CDR3 has 13 residues. Germline CDR1 and CDR2: SGHRS and YFSETQ. This clonotype was detected ten times or more. No antigen is known for it. TCRdb redid the calling of the 5' RACE reads with MiXCR, one entry per CDR3 protein. The table shows 700,000 to 850,000 distinct CDR3 sequences, with over 9.5% occurring only once. This TCR was recovered from a male donor with ankylosing spondylitis. The chain uses TRBV5-1 and TRBJ1-2; TRBD1 matches 9 bases. Sequenced input: blood, either unsorted or a sorted T cell fraction (not recorded which). DNA for the CDR3: TGCGCCAGCCGGACAGGGGCTAACTATGGCTACACCTTC. It translates to CASRTGANYGYTF.